A single sample is the source of the 19 T cell receptor beta chains below, sequenced in a study of human T cells and chemical hapten exposure. TCRdb passed the RACE reads through MiXCR, listing each CDR3 protein once. Here the sample spans around 110,000 distinct CDR3 sequences, about 12% being singletons. Noted time point: patch test 1, 2 weeks after DPC sensitization. As to treatment: therapeutic diphenylcyclopropenone sensitization with weekly scalp DPC. The input for sequencing was whole blood, taken in connection with sensitization to the hapten diphenylcyclopropenone (DPC). The receptors stem from a woman aged 45-65 years with alopecia areata. Some clones in this sample may be carry-over from other donors' samples.

The chain has TRBV5-8 and TRBJ1-2, with D possibly being TRBD1 (5 bases). Trimming took 9 bases from V and 2 from J, leaving 11 bases between them. Germline-derived CDR1 and CDR2 are SGHTS and YDEGEE. The CDR3 covers 12 residues. As DNA, the CDR3 is TGTGCCAACCTTGACAGAAACTATGGCTACACCTTC. This sequence encodes CANLDRNYGYTF.

This clonotype has at least ten counts. The V and J genes are TRBV6-1 and TRBJ1-5, with 8 bases lining up with TRBD1. V dropped 2 bases and J dropped 2; count of bases not matched to a gene: 8. The CDR3 covers 17 residues. Germline V gene data show CDR1 as MNHNS and CDR2 as SASEGT. The CDR3 DNA reads TGTGCCAGCAGTGAACGGCCAGGGGGCGCGGGCAATCAGCCCCAGCATTTT. Translating gives CASSERPGGAGNQPQHF.

This clonotype has more than one count but fewer than ten. The rearrangement links TRBV10-1 to TRBJ1-1; TRBD1 aligns across 9 bases. Germline values: CDR1 WNHNN, CDR2 SYGVQD (reference sequence). V shed 3 bases, J shed 7 bases, and the junction held 12 bases outside the gene matches. This CDR3 region has 16 residues. The CDR3 here is CASSDNPRTGEDEAFF. The CDR3 nucleotides are TGCGCCAGCAGTGACAACCCTAGGACAGGGGAGGATGAAGCTTTCTTT.

The V call is TRBV20-1, the J call TRBJ1-1; D is ambiguous. Deletions cut 0 bases from V and 2 bases from J, with 13 bases between. CDR1 DFQATT and CDR2 SNEGSKA come from the germline V gene (reference sequence). The CDR3 runs 15 residues. CDR3 loop: CSARDTAFRNTEAFF. CDR3 in DNA: TGCAGTGCTAGAGATACAGCATTCAGAAACACTGAAGCTTTCTTT.

J is TRBJ2-7 and V is TRBV29-1; 10 bases agree with TRBD1. The CDR3 has 12 amino acids. Germline trimming cut 7 bases from V and 5 bases from J; bases unmatched to any gene: 5. Germline CDR1 is SQVTM and CDR2 is ANQGSEA. CDR3: CSADRGRDEQYF. In DNA, the CDR3 is TGCAGCGCCGACAGGGGGCGAGACGAGCAGTACTTC.

This clonotype came up many times. The V call is TRBV20-1, the J call TRBJ1-2; 7 positions match TRBD1. J was trimmed by 7 bases and V by 5 bases; bases with no gene match: 10. Per the germline V gene, CDR1 is DFQATT and CDR2 is SNEGSKA (reference sequence). CDR3 length: 13 residues. CDR3 bases: TGCAGTGCTCCAGCCACAGGGGACTCTGGCTACACCTTC. Residues: CSAPATGDSGYTF.

This clonotype showed up just a few times. The chain has TRBV10-3 and TRBJ2-5; the D is unclear. CDR3 length equals 16 residues. Germline V gives CDR1 ENHRY, CDR2 SYGVKD. Trimming took 0 bases from V and 4 from J, leaving 15 bases between them. The CDR3 here is CAISESTRRAGETQYF. CDR3 coding DNA: TGTGCCATCAGTGAGTCTACTCGACGAGCCGGAGAGACCCAGTACTTC.

The chain links TRBV6-5 to TRBJ2-3; 7 nucleotides align to TRBD1. The junction had 6 bases not matched to a gene; V was cut back by 1 base and J by 5 bases. The CDR3 runs to 15 residues. CDR1 is MNHEY and CDR2 is SVGAGI in the germline V gene. In DNA form, the CDR3 reads TGTGCCAGCAGTTACTTTCGGCAGGGGGAAGATACGCAGTATTTT. Encoded protein: CASSYFRQGEDTQYF.

The rearrangement links TRBV14 to TRBJ2-5; D unclear. Between the trimmed V and J ends, which lost 0 bases and 2 bases, there was a span of 10 bases. The CDR3 covers 15 residues. Germline values: CDR1 SGHDN, CDR2 FVKESK. CDR3 amino acids: CASSQDRVSQETQYF. CDR3 DNA sequence: TGTGCCAGCAGCCAAGATCGGGTATCGCAAGAGACCCAGTACTTC.

This clonotype was recorded many times. The V and J genes are TRBV10-2 and TRBJ1-1; 8 bases match TRBD1. After removal of 6 bases from V and 3 bases from J, the junction contained 9 bases not matched to a gene. The CDR3 loop spans 15 amino acids. The germline gives CDR1 WSHSY, CDR2 SAAADI. CDR3 loop: CASRGTGTGHTEAFF. CDR3 coding DNA: TGCGCCAGCAGGGGTACCGGGACAGGACACACTGAAGCTTTCTTT.

This chain links TRBV6-5 with TRBJ1-5; D uncertain. Trimming left V 5 bases short and J 3 bases short, with 8 bases between. This CDR3 is built from 13 residues. The germline gives CDR1 MNHEY, CDR2 SVGAGI. The DNA for the CDR3 is TGTGCCAGCAGTCACAGATCCAATCAGCCCCAGCATTTT. Amino acids: CASSHRSNQPQHF.

Ten or more counts support this clonotype. The CDR3: CASSLGGTAMNTEAFF. In nucleotides, the CDR3 is TGTGCCAGCAGCTTAGGAGGGACAGCCATGAACACTGAAGCTTTCTTT. The V gene is TRBV7-6, the J gene TRBJ1-1, with 7 positions matching TRBD1. Germline-derived CDR1 and CDR2 are SGHVS and FNYEAQ. J gave up 0 bases and V 1 base, and 5 bases lay outside the gene matches. This CDR3 is built from 16 residues.

Only a few counts were recorded for this clonotype. This chain joins TRBV4-1 and TRBJ1-4; perhaps TRBD1 as D (5 bases). The germline CDR1 and CDR2 sequences are MGHRA and YSYEKL. The CDR3 contains 16 residues. V was pared by 5 bases and J by 5 bases, with 18 bases between. CDR3 protein: CASSNHQGRGNEKLFF. CDR3 DNA sequence: TGCGCCAGCAGCAACCATCAGGGACGGGGGAATGAAAAACTGTTTTTT.

This clonotype was seen at least ten times. The CDR3 region has the DNA TGTGCCAGCAGCTTAGCCCTACGCCAGAATGAAAAACTGTTTTTT. Translation: CASSLALRQNEKLFF. V gene TRBV7-6 combines with J gene TRBJ1-4; D uncertain. CDR1 is SGHVS and CDR2 is FNYEAQ in the germline V gene. The ends were cut back, 0 bases at V and 5 bases at J, with 10 bases in the middle. This CDR3 has 15 amino acids.

Ten or more counts support this clonotype. The chain links TRBV2 to TRBJ2-6; 7 bases are shared with TRBD1. This CDR3 is 16 amino acids long. Losses at the gene ends were 5 bases for V and 0 bases for J; bases not matched to a gene: 4. The germline V gene encodes CDR1 SNHLY and CDR2 FYNNEI. In DNA form, the CDR3 reads TGTGCCAGCAGTCTGGGACAGCACTCTGGGGCCAACGTCCTGACTTTC. It specifies CASSLGQHSGANVLTF.

This clonotype has only a few counts. V gene TRBV4-1 combines with J gene TRBJ2-1; TRBD2 matches at 9 bases. With V trimmed by 3 bases and J by 7 bases, 7 bases remained unmatched. Germline V gives CDR1 MGHRA, CDR2 YSYEKL. CDR3 length equals 15 residues. The chain's CDR3 is CASSQASGAFNEQFF. The DNA for the CDR3 is TGCGCCAGCAGCCAGGCTAGCGGGGCCTTTAATGAGCAGTTCTTC.

The chain employs TRBV27 and TRBJ1-3, with 7 bases fitting TRBD1. Unmatched junction bases numbered 5, after V lost 6 bases and J lost 0 bases. The CDR3 totals 15 residues. Germline CDR1 and CDR2: MNHEY and SMNVEV (reference sequence). Written as DNA, the CDR3 is TGTGCCAGCAGGCCAGGGACAGCCTCTGGAAACACCATATATTTT. This gives the protein CASRPGTASGNTIYF.

This clonotype was detected a few times. The chain combines TRBV20-1 with TRBJ1-1, with D maybe TRBD1 (6 bases). The CDR3 totals 16 residues. The germline V gene encodes CDR1 DFQATT and CDR2 SNEGSKA (reference sequence). V lost 0 bases, J lost 3 bases, and 17 bases lay in between. In DNA form, the CDR3 reads TGCAGTGCTAGAGAAACAGGGTCCAGGGAATACACTGAAGCTTTCTTT. Protein sequence: CSARETGSREYTEAFF.

This clonotype was picked up a small number of times. The chain has TRBV20-1 and TRBJ2-3; D may be TRBD2 (5 bases). Germline CDR1 reads DFQATT; CDR2 reads SNEGSKA (reference sequence). Trimming shortened V by 3 bases and J by 3 bases, and 13 bases separated the two germline ends. The CDR3 covers 14 residues. The DNA for the CDR3 is TGCAGTGCTAGCACCCCAGCGGAAACAGATACGCAGTATTTT. It codes for CSASTPAETDTQYF.